A selection of T cell receptor beta chains follows, all from one sample in a study of cytomegalovirus exposure and HLA in healthy donors. The data were produced by immunoSEQ multiplex PCR, yet TCRdb's version contains in-frame clones alone and is incomplete. The profile shows fewer than 45,000 clones, 60% to 80% of them singletons. The sequencing input was PBMCs. These receptors came from a woman aged 25 to 39 in good health and CMV-seropositive. CDR3s include the opening cysteine and the closing phenylalanine or tryptophan. D genes are given only for firm matches. Clone size is shown for a subset of rows, as once, few, many or a class of expanded clone.

TRBD1	TRBV7-3	TRBJ2-1	-	CASSNGQGHNEQFF	TGTGCCAGCAGCAACGGACAGGGGCACAATGAGCAGTTCTTC
-	TRBV5-4	TRBJ2-7	-	CASSSGDTYEQYF	TGTGCCAGCAGCTCGGGGGATACCTACGAGCAGTACTTC
-	TRBV19	TRBJ1-5	-	CASSSGTPNQPQHF	TGTGCCAGTAGTAGCGGGACTCCAAATCAGCCCCAGCATTTT
TRBD2	TRBV29-1	TRBJ2-3	-	CSGGGGEGTDTQYF	TGCAGCGGTGGCGGGGGGGAGGGCACAGATACGCAGTATTTT
-	TRBV29-1	TRBJ2-7	-	CSARLETYEQYF	TGCAGCGCCAGACTAGAAACCTACGAGCAGTACTTC
-	TRBV4-1	TRBJ2-7	-	CASSQGTSDRPRTDEQYF	TGCGCCAGCAGCCAAGGGACCTCCGACAGGCCAAGGACCGACGAGCAGTACTTC
-	TRBV4-2	TRBJ2-1	-	CASSTIYNEQFF	TGTGCCAGCAGTACTATCTACAATGAGCAGTTCTTC
-	TRBV7-3	TRBJ2-2	-	CASSFTTNTGELFF	TGTGCCAGCAGCTTCACTACCAACACCGGGGAGCTGTTTTTT
TRBD2	TRBV14	TRBJ2-1	-	CASSQMIAGGFEQFF	TGTGCCAGCAGCCAAATGATAGCGGGGGGCTTTGAGCAGTTCTTC
-	TRBV29-1	TRBJ2-7	once	CSVSGDTYEQYF	TGCAGCGTGTCAGGGGACACCTACGAGCAGTACTTC
TRBD2	TRBV9	TRBJ2-5	-	CASSVSSGVQETQYF	TGTGCCAGCAGCGTCTCGAGCGGGGTACAAGAGACCCAGTACTTC
-	TRBV6-1	TRBJ2-2	-	CARSGSGGYWAGELFF	TGTGCCCGCAGTGGGTCGGGGGGCTACTGGGCCGGGGAGCTGTTTTTT
TRBD2	TRBV6-1	TRBJ2-7	-	CASSEQGLGGEQYF	TGTGCCAGCAGTGAACAGGGACTAGGGGGCGAGCAGTACTTC
TRBD1	TRBV14	TRBJ1-2	-	CASSPGTGLTF	TGTGCCAGCAGCCCTGGGACAGGGTTAACCTTC
-	TRBV5-6	TRBJ1-1	-	CASSLNRRAAEAFF	TGTGCCAGCAGCTTGAACAGGAGGGCCGCTGAAGCTTTCTTT
-	TRBV7-9	TRBJ1-3	-	CASSLQWSSGNTIYF	TGTGCCAGCAGCTTACAGTGGAGCTCTGGAAACACCATATATTTT
-	TRBV6-6	TRBJ2-7	once	CASSSAYEQYF	TGTGCCAGCTCTAGCGCCTACGAGCAGTACTTC
-	TRBV19	TRBJ1-5	-	CASSIVTGSGIQPQHF	TGTGCCAGTAGTATTGTTACTGGATCGGGGATTCAGCCCCAGCATTTT
-	TRBV4-1	TRBJ2-5	few	CASSDSGLLWRETQYF	TGCGCCAGCAGTGATTCGGGACTCCTGTGGCGGGAGACCCAGTACTTC
-	TRBV5-1	TRBJ2-7	few	CASSLDDYEQYF	TGCGCCAGCAGCTTGGACGACTACGAGCAGTACTTC
-	TRBV7-5	TRBJ1-5	-	CARSSWTAPSNQPQHF	TGTGCCAGAAGCTCCTGGACTGCTCCTAGCAATCAGCCCCAGCATTTT
TRBD2	TRBV11-2	TRBJ2-2	-	CASSDHSWEGDTGELFF	TGTGCCAGCAGCGACCACTCGTGGGAGGGCGACACCGGGGAGCTGTTTTTT
-	TRBV2	TRBJ1-2	-	CASSVTPLRGYTF	TGTGCCAGCAGTGTAACCCCGCTACGTGGCTACACCTTC
TRBD1	TRBV5-1	TRBJ2-7	-	CASSSLLRQGGEQYF	TGCGCCAGCAGCTCCTTACTGCGACAGGGTGGTGAGCAGTACTTC
-	TRBV5-4	TRBJ1-2	few	CASSLGTANYGYTF	TGTGCCAGCAGCTTGGGGACAGCGAACTATGGCTACACCTTC
-	TRBV23-1	TRBJ2-6	-	CASSPPLPSGANVLTF	TGCGCCAGCAGTCCACCGCTACCCTCTGGGGCCAACGTCCTGACTTTC
TRBD2	TRBV7-2	TRBJ2-7	-	CASSLGLASAYEQYF	TGTGCCAGCAGCTTGGGACTAGCTAGCGCCTACGAGCAGTACTTC
-	TRBV10-2	TRBJ2-3	-	CASRETSTDTQYF	TGCGCCAGCCGGGAGACTAGCACAGATACGCAGTATTTT
-	TRBV10-1	TRBJ1-4	-	CATEGQRNLAGEKLFF	TGCGCCACCGAGGGACAAAGAAACCTGGCCGGGGAAAAACTGTTTTTT
-	TRBV5-6	TRBJ1-2	-	CASSLSPDYGYPF	TGTGCCAGCAGCTTAAGTCCAGACTATGGCTACCCCTTC
-	TRBV19	TRBJ2-5	-	CASSIGGTQQETQYF	TGTGCCAGTAGTATAGGTGGGACTCAACAAGAGACCCAGTACTTC
TRBD1	TRBV20-1	TRBJ1-2	-	CSARTGYGYTF	TGCAGTGCTAGGACAGGGTATGGCTACACCTTC
TRBD1	TRBV30	TRBJ1-1	-	CAWNRGNTEAFF	TGTGCCTGGAACAGGGGGAACACTGAAGCTTTCTTT
-	TRBV6-1	TRBJ1-2	-	CASHFYGYTF	TGTGCCAGCCACTTCTATGGCTACACCTTC
TRBD2	TRBV6-4	TRBJ2-3	-	CASSESSGSTDTQYF	TGTGCCAGCAGTGAGTCTAGCGGGAGCACAGATACGCAGTATTTT
-	TRBV18	TRBJ2-1	-	CASSPAVRSYNEQFF	TGTGCCAGCTCACCGGCGGTCCGATCCTACAATGAGCAGTTCTTC
-	TRBV5-1	TRBJ1-5	-	CASSLGGANQPQHF	TGCGCCAGCAGCCTTGGGGGGGCAAATCAGCCCCAGCATTTT
TRBD1	TRBV28	TRBJ1-5	-	CASSWTGYSNQPQHF	TGTGCCAGCAGCTGGACAGGGTATAGCAATCAGCCCCAGCATTTT
-	TRBV7-3	TRBJ2-7	-	CASSSSQGGEQYF	TGTGCCAGCAGCTCGTCTCAGGGTGGAGAGCAGTACTTC
-	TRBV7-9	TRBJ1-2	-	CSSSNRGWGYTF	TGTTCCAGCAGCAATCGGGGGTGGGGCTACACCTTC
-	TRBV6-1	TRBJ1-4	-	CASSEIIGRWEKLFF	TGTGCCAGCAGTGAAATTATAGGGAGGTGGGAAAAACTGTTTTTT
-	TRBV5-5	TRBJ2-2	-	CASSPDRANTGELFF	TGTGCCAGCAGCCCGGACAGAGCGAACACCGGGGAGCTGTTTTTT
TRBD2	TRBV6-6	TRBJ2-3	-	CASSPSGWLDTQYF	TGTGCCAGCAGCCCTAGCGGGTGGCTGGATACGCAGTATTTT
TRBD2	TRBV6-4	TRBJ2-1	-	CASSDYGTSGFNEQFF	TGTGCCAGCAGTGACTACGGGACTAGCGGGTTCAATGAGCAGTTCTTC
-	TRBV14	TRBJ1-2	-	CASSQNRADYGYTF	TGTGCCAGCAGCCAGAACAGGGCGGACTATGGCTACACCTTC
-	TRBV27	TRBJ2-3	-	CASSLSGPTDTQYF	TGTGCCAGCAGTTTGAGCGGACCCACAGATACGCAGTATTTT
TRBD2	TRBV2	TRBJ2-1	-	CASSDGLADPYNEQFF	TGTGCCAGCAGTGATGGACTAGCGGATCCCTACAATGAGCAGTTCTTC
-	TRBV14	TRBJ2-5	-	CASSQGALKYQETQYF	TGTGCCAGCAGCCAAGGGGCTCTCAAGTACCAAGAGACCCAGTACTTC
-	TRBV5-4	TRBJ1-2	-	CASSPSRGEDFYGYTF	TGTGCCAGCAGCCCCAGTCGGGGTGAAGATTTCTATGGCTACACCTTC
-	TRBV7-9	TRBJ2-1	-	CASSFSGSGGPSNEQFF	TGTGCCAGCAGCTTTAGTGGGTCCGGGGGACCGAGTAATGAGCAGTTCTTC
-	TRBV27	TRBJ2-3	-	CASSFTGISTDTQYF	TGTGCCAGCAGTTTTACGGGGATCAGCACAGATACGCAGTATTTT
TRBD2	TRBV5-1	TRBJ2-7	-	CASSPGLANYEQYF	TGCGCCAGCAGCCCGGGACTAGCGAACTACGAGCAGTACTTC
-	TRBV11-2	TRBJ2-1	-	CASSLTDSHNEQFF	TGTGCCAGCAGCCTAACTGACTCTCACAATGAGCAGTTCTTC
-	TRBV27	TRBJ1-2	-	CASSVGPWGQAYGYTF	TGTGCCAGCAGTGTGGGCCCCTGGGGGCAGGCCTATGGCTACACCTTC
-	TRBV29-1	TRBJ1-1	-	CSVRGQGSNTEAFF	TGCAGCGTTCGTGGACAAGGTAGTAACACTGAAGCTTTCTTT